The rows below give T cell receptor beta chains drawn from one sample of a study of memory CD4+ T cells and cytomegalovirus serostatus. The assay was immunoSEQ multiplex PCR, and TCRdb's table has in-frame clones only and misses some. Among 25,000 to 30,000 clones, under 85% were seen once, and the ten largest hold 0.68%. The sequenced sample was memory CD4+ T cells from blood. Receptors were obtained from an adult in good health and CMV-seronegative. The CDR3 runs from the conserved cysteine through the conserved F or W. The order of the fields is D gene, CDR3 length, clone size, V gene, J gene, CDR3 protein, CDR3 DNA. D genes are given only for firm matches. Only part of the rows carry a size: once, few, many, or a class if the clone is expanded.

NA,17,NA,TRBV5-5,TRBJ1-2,CASSLVGGGGPNYGYTF,TGTGCCAGCAGCTTGGTAGGAGGGGGGGGCCCTAACTATGGCTACACCTTC
NA,12,few,TRBV7-9,TRBJ2-7,CASSPLWDEQYF,TGTGCCAGCAGCCCGTTGTGGGACGAGCAGTACTTC
NA,15,NA,TRBV5-1,TRBJ2-3,CASSSVGGGSDTQYF,TGCGCCAGCAGCTCCGTCGGAGGTGGTTCAGATACGCAGTATTTT
TRBD1,14,NA,TRBV30,TRBJ1-2,CAWTRDRDSYGYTF,TGTGCCTGGACCCGGGACAGAGATTCCTATGGCTACACCTTC
NA,14,NA,TRBV4-2,TRBJ1-6,CASSLGQYNSPLHF,TGTGCCAGCAGCCTCGGACAGTATAATTCACCCCTCCACTTT
TRBD1,17,once,TRBV27,TRBJ2-7,CASRPGTGKDWSYEQYF,TGTGCCAGCAGGCCCGGGACAGGGAAGGATTGGTCCTACGAGCAGTACTTC
NA,14,NA,TRBV11-2,TRBJ2-1,CASSLMWGANEQFF,TGTGCCAGCAGCTTAATGTGGGGGGCTAATGAGCAGTTCTTC
TRBD1,16,NA,TRBV10-3,TRBJ2-7,CATRTLDRALSYEQYF,TGTGCCACGCGAACCTTGGACAGGGCTCTAAGTTACGAGCAGTACTTC
TRBD1,16,NA,TRBV19,TRBJ1-1,CASSTHRGQGGTEAFF,TGTGCCAGTAGTACTCACCGGGGACAGGGGGGCACTGAAGCTTTCTTT
TRBD1,14,NA,TRBV5-1,TRBJ1-2,CASSLDRGNGGYTF,TGCGCCAGCAGCTTGGACAGGGGGAACGGGGGCTACACCTTC
TRBD2,14,few,TRBV18,TRBJ2-7,CASSPGTSGPEQYF,TGTGCCAGCTCACCAGGGACTAGCGGCCCCGAGCAGTACTTC
NA,13,medium-sized,TRBV7-2,TRBJ1-3,CASSSKSGNTIYF,TGTGCCAGCAGCTCCAAATCTGGAAACACCATATATTTT
NA,14,NA,TRBV7-9,TRBJ1-2,CASSPRGGGDGYTF,TGTGCCAGCAGCCCCCGTGGGGGCGGGGATGGCTACACCTTC
NA,14,NA,TRBV11-2,TRBJ2-5,CASSFAGRLETQYF,TGTGCCAGCAGCTTCGCGGGGCGGCTGGAGACCCAGTACTTC
TRBD2,14,NA,TRBV6-4,TRBJ2-3,CASSQRGSGDTQYF,TGTGCCAGCAGCCAGCGGGGGTCAGGAGATACGCAGTATTTT
NA,14,NA,TRBV28,TRBJ1-6,CASSPQLGSSPLHF,TGTGCCAGCAGTCCACAGCTAGGGAGTTCACCCCTCCACTTT
NA,16,NA,TRBV5-6,TRBJ2-7,CASSLGPTIRDYEQYF,TGTGCCAGCAGCTTGGGCCCAACTATTAGAGACTACGAGCAGTACTTC
NA,12,NA,TRBV6-1,TRBJ1-5,CASLGDNQPQHF,TGTGCCAGCCTAGGAGATAATCAGCCCCAGCATTTT
NA,13,once,TRBV30,TRBJ1-5,CAWSRDSNQPQHF,TGTGCCTGGAGCAGGGATAGCAATCAGCCCCAGCATTTT
TRBD1,15,NA,TRBV4-3,TRBJ1-1,CASSLADRGFTEAFF,TGCGCCAGCAGCCTAGCGGACAGGGGATTCACTGAAGCTTTCTTT
NA,14,NA,TRBV6-5,TRBJ1-2,CASSEQGRNYGYTF,TGTGCCAGCAGTGAACAGGGACGAAACTATGGCTACACCTTC
NA,14,few,TRBV5-1,TRBJ1-1,CASSLEGRGTEAFF,TGCGCCAGCAGCTTGGAGGGTCGGGGCACTGAAGCTTTCTTT
TRBD2,13,NA,TRBV5-8,TRBJ2-3,CASRVTSDYTQYF,TGTGCCAGCAGGGTGACTAGCGATTATACGCAGTATTTT
NA,13,NA,TRBV15,TRBJ1-1,CATSRDFLTEAFF,TGTGCCACCAGCAGAGATTTCCTCACTGAAGCTTTCTTT
NA,14,NA,TRBV5-1,TRBJ2-7,CASSLTGDSYEQYF,TGCGCCAGCAGCTTAACGGGGGATTCCTACGAGCAGTACTTC